The 11 T cell receptor beta chains below were found in one sample sequenced in a study of cytomegalovirus exposure and HLA in healthy donors. PCR used 60 Vbeta primers and 13 Jbeta primers. TCRdb keeps only in-frame clones here, not all; method: immunoSEQ multiplex PCR. The table lists hundreds of thousands of clones, approximately 70% of them singletons, with about 2.5% in the top ten. The specimen was PBMCs. All receptors derive from a man in his forties or fifties in good health and CMV-seropositive.

The rearrangement links TRBV4-1 to TRBJ1-2, with D perhaps matching TRBD1 (5 bases). Germline lookup yields CDR1 MGHRA and CDR2 YSYEKL. The CDR3 totals 16 residues. Between the trimmed V and J ends, which lost 2 bases and 3 bases, there was a span of 16 bases. The CDR3 nucleotides are TGCGCCAGCAGCCAACCTACGCCCGGGGGGGACTATGGCTACACCTTC. Its protein is CASSQPTPGGDYGYTF.

The CDR3 coding sequence is TGTGCCAGCAGCGCCGGACTAGCAGATGGCACAGATACGCAGTATTTT. As protein: CASSAGLADGTDTQYF. This sequence joins TRBV9 and TRBJ2-3, with 8 positions matching TRBD2. Germline-derived CDR1 and CDR2 are SGDLS and YYNGEE. The CDR3 is 16 residues long. V lost 3 bases and J lost 1; bases outside the gene matches: 7.

This chain uses TRBV29-1 with TRBJ1-2, with D unclear. Germline V gene lookup returns CDR1 SQVTM and CDR2 ANQGSEA. The CDR3 consists of 13 residues. Trimming pared 1 base from V and 8 bases from J, leaving 14 bases between. This chain's CDR3 is CSVEVQASYGYTF. CDR3 sequence (DNA): TGCAGCGTTGAAGTTCAGGCCTCCTACGGCTACACCTTC.

In this sample, this clone turned up a few times. This chain connects TRBV19 to TRBJ1-2, with D uncertain. The CDR3 has 15 residues. The germline V gene encodes CDR1 LNHDA and CDR2 SQIVND (reference sequence). The germline V and J ends were trimmed by 2 bases and 4 bases, with 14 bases remaining between them. In DNA, the CDR3 is TGTGCCAGTAGTATAAGGCGGGCAGGAGGCTATGGCTACACCTTC. The encoded protein is CASSIRRAGGYGYTF.

The rearrangement uses TRBV28 and TRBJ1-3; tentative D call: TRBD1 (6 bases). CDR1 and CDR2 from the germline V gene are MDHEN and SYDVKM. The CDR3 sequence is 15 residues long. V lost 6 bases and J 2 bases, leaving 14 bases between the germline ends. CDR3 coding DNA: TGTGCCAGCAGCTTCAGGGGCTCCCCTGGAAACACCATATATTTT. It specifies CASSFRGSPGNTIYF.

The chain carries TRBV11-2 and TRBJ2-7; tentative D call: TRBD2 (5 bases). V was trimmed by 7 bases and J by 0 bases, leaving 19 bases between them. This CDR3 is built from 16 residues. CDR1 is SGHAT and CDR2 is FQNNGV in the germline V gene. CDR3 nucleotides: TGTGCCAGCAACCCAAGCGGCTCTACGGGCTCCTACGAGCAGTACTTC. Its protein product is CASNPSGSTGSYEQYF.

J is TRBJ1-1 and V is TRBV6-6; a possible D gene is TRBD1 (6 bases). Trimming shortened V by 0 bases and J by 7 bases, and 12 bases separated the two germline ends. CDR3 length: 14 amino acids. CDR1 is MNHNY and CDR2 is SVGAGI in the germline V gene (reference sequence). The CDR3 reads CASSYSAGANEAFF. The CDR3 bases are TGTGCCAGCAGTTACTCGGCAGGGGCGAATGAAGCTTTCTTT.

The table lists this clone with a count of one. The CDR3 reads CASSRDRPNYGYTF. CDR3 in DNA: TGTGCCAGCAGTAGGGACAGACCTAACTATGGCTACACCTTC. This chain links TRBV6-5 with TRBJ1-2; 7 bases are a match to TRBD1. The length of the CDR3 is 14 residues. Germline CDR1 MNHEY, CDR2 SVGAGI. The V and J ends lost 5 bases and 0 bases, in that order; junction bases with no gene match: 3.

The V and J genes are TRBV6-5 and TRBJ2-1; no definite D call. Per germline, CDR1 MNHEY and CDR2 SVGAGI. Trimming stripped 7 bases from V and 3 bases from J, with 10 bases between. The CDR3 runs 13 residues. CDR3 sequence: CASTSLNYNEQFF. The CDR3 DNA follows: TGTGCCAGCACGAGCTTAAACTACAATGAGCAGTTCTTC.

This clone was counted once. This chain connects TRBV13 to TRBJ1-1; 8 nucleotides agree with TRBD1. Germline V lookup: CDR1 PRHDT, CDR2 FYEKMQ (reference sequence). This CDR3 is 12 amino acids long. Trimming removed 5 bases from V and 8 bases from J; junction bases left unmatched: 4. The CDR3 loop reads CASSHRDREAFF. CDR3 bases: TGTGCCAGCAGCCATAGGGACAGGGAAGCTTTCTTT.

There are a few counts of this clone. V usage is TRBV5-1 and J usage is TRBJ2-5; no reliable D call. Germline CDR1 and CDR2: SGHRS and YFSETQ. The V and J ends lost 0 bases and 1 base respectively, with 4 bases between them. This CDR3 has 13 amino acids. The CDR3 reads CASSLDTQETQYF. CDR3 DNA sequence: TGCGCCAGCAGCTTGGACACCCAAGAGACCCAGTACTTC.